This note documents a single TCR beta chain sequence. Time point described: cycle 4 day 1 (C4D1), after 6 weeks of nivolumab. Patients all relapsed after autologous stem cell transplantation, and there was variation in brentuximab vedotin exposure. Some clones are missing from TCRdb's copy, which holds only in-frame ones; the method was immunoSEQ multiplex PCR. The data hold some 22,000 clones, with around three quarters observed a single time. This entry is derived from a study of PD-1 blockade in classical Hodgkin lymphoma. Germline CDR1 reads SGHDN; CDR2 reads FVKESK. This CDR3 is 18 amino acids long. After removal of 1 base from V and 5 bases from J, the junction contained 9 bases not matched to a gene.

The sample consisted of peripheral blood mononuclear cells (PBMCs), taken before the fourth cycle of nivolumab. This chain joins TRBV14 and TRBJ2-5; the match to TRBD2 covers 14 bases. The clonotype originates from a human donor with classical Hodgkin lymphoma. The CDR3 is CASSQGGTSGSRGETQYF. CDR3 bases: TGTGCCAGCAGCCAAGGAGGGACTAGCGGGAGTAGGGGTGAGACCCAGTACTTC.